The source of this T cell receptor beta chain is a study of beta chain features in type 1 diabetes. Overall study: There were 107,917,701 sorted cells examined across all samples.

Notes on the study in general: Within the patient group, naive, central memory and Treg TCRB repertoires appeared more similar to each other than within healthy donors.

The isolated RNA, all of it, was reverse transcribed, so expressed TCRB transcripts were what got sequenced. Profiling relied on immunoSEQ multiplex PCR, and the TCRdb table lists in-frame clones only, not all of them. This table has about 400,000 clones, 10% to 15% appearing once. Researchers reported sorting CD4+ naive, central memory, regulatory and stem cell-like memory cells via CD45RO/CCR7/CD25/CD127/CD95/CD27. Concerning this clone: Its antigen is currently unknown.

V lost 3 bases, J lost 4 bases, and 13 bases lay in between. Germline V lookup: CDR1 MNHNY, CDR2 SVGAGI (reference sequence). This CDR3 contains 14 residues. Sequencing used naive CD4+ T cells from blood. This receptor was obtained from a man aged 18-30 years in good health. This chain connects TRBV6-6 to TRBJ2-7, with a tentative D call TRBD2 (6 bases). The CDR3 coding sequence is TGTGCCAGCAGTTATGCCCTGGGGGGTTACGAGCAGTACTTC. Its translation: CASSYALGGYEQYF.